The subject of this entry is one T cell receptor beta chain. The data derive from a study of blood T cell repertoires in COVID-19. For the study at large: PBMCs, B-cell-depleted T cells, or T cells provided the cDNA or gDNA that made up the material.

Trimming pared 5 bases from V and 8 bases from J, leaving 12 bases between. The CDR3 sequence is 12 residues long. In germline, CDR1 is MNHEY, CDR2 SVGEGT. As originally analysed: Amplified reference gene primers provided the basis for estimating nucleated cell counts. Here immunoSEQ multiplex PCR was the method, and the copy in TCRdb shows in-frame clones only, minus some. V, J and clone size were drawn from that table, and D and trimming were deduced from the DNA. The sample has over 250,000 clones; roughly 80% are singletons. The specimen was peripheral blood. This sequence joins TRBV6-2 or TRBV6-3 and TRBJ1-2; perhaps TRBD1 as D (5 bases). This receptor was obtained from a human donor with COVID-19, enrolled during active disease. The donor label of this sample is uncertain. CDR3 in amino acids: CASSNLGRGYTF. The DNA of the CDR3 is TGTGCCAGCAGTAATTTGGGGCGCGGCTACACCTTC.